Listed below are T cell receptor beta chains from one sample, sequenced in a study of glioma-infiltrating T cells after dendritic cell vaccination. TCRdb's copy holds only in-frame clones and misses some; the assay was immunoSEQ multiplex PCR. Among some 90,000 clones listed, 75% to 85% were seen once. The material sequenced was blood, taken after dendritic cell vaccination. The receptors stem from a human donor with glioblastoma. The CDR3 runs from the conserved cysteine through the conserved F or W. A D gene is named only where the DNA matches it firmly.

>NA|TRBJ2-5|TRBV27
CASSAWTAPASTQYF
>NA|TRBJ1-3|TRBV19
CASSFYKGDSGNTIYF
>TRBD2|TRBJ2-2|TRBV9
CASSGPGTSGRFTGELFF
>NA|TRBJ2-3|TRBV5-1
CASSLERGTQYF
>NA|TRBJ2-3|TRBV19
CASSIMGGPDTQYF
>TRBD1|TRBJ1-5|TRBV10-3
CAISPGQGDQPQHF
>NA|TRBJ2-2|TRBV5-1
CASSLSSSPRFSGELFF
>TRBD2|TRBJ2-1|TRBV7-3
CASSPSGTSGSEQFF
>TRBD2|TRBJ2-2|TRBV7-6
CASSVYHSGKVELFF
>NA|TRBJ2-3|TRBV5-4
CASSFGTDTQYF